This TCR beta chain was sequenced in a study of OX40 agonist ivuxolimab in advanced cancers. Study-level information: It was ivuxolimab, an agonistic anti-OX40 (CD134) antibody, that patients were treated with. Dose-escalation patients' cancers were hepatocellular carcinoma, melanoma, renal cell or head and neck cancer.

Autoimmune disease history or systemic immunosuppression excluded patients. Some clones are missing from TCRdb's copy, which holds only in-frame ones; the method was immunoSEQ multiplex PCR. The sample lists about 72,000 clones; 75% to 95% were seen once. Study-wide points: At doses 0.1 to 3.0 mg/kg, CD4+ and CD8+ clones expanded.

The CDR3 extends over 13 amino acids. V lost 3 bases, J lost 5 bases, and 8 bases lay in between. From germline, CDR1 is MNHEY and CDR2 SMNVEV (reference sequence). A word on this clone: Antigen unknown.

The chain has TRBV27 and TRBJ1-5; no firm D call. The receptor comes from an adult with an advanced solid tumor such as melanoma, head and neck, liver or kidney cancer. The sample consisted of CD4+ or CD8+ T cells sorted from blood, taken in a trial of the OX40 agonist ivuxolimab. CDR3 in amino acids: CASSFAADQPQHF. CDR3 in DNA: TGTGCCAGCAGTTTTGCCGCGGATCAGCCCCAGCATTTT.